This is a list of T cell receptor beta chains from one sample in a study of T-cell memory formation after mild COVID-19. One entry per CDR3 protein, called by TCRdb with MiXCR from the 5' RACE reads. The table has a few hundred thousand distinct CDR3 sequences, about 17% seen once. The sample comprised PBMCs or a T cell subset sorted from them (not recorded which). The receptor source for this set is a man aged 18-30 years who had mild COVID-19 (a few samples of this study predate the infection). Cell type and time point are not known. CDR3s include the opening cysteine and the closing phenylalanine or tryptophan. A D gene is named only where the DNA matches it firmly. A row's size may be missing; if present it is once, few, many or a size class.

abundance	v_gene	j_gene	d_gene	CDR3nt	CDR3aa
NA	TRBV25-1	TRBJ1-6	TRBD1	TGTGCCAGCAGTGATTCGGGGGGACAGGCGGGCTCACCCCTCCACTTT	CASSDSGGQAGSPLHF
NA	TRBV6-2/TRBV6-3	TRBJ2-5	NA	TGTGCCAGCAGTTATACAGAAGAGACCCAGTACTTC	CASSYTEETQYF
NA	TRBV5-1	TRBJ1-1	NA	TGCGCCAGCAGCTTGCAGGGATCTTATATGAACACTGAAGCTTTCTTT	CASSLQGSYMNTEAFF
NA	TRBV7-3	TRBJ2-1	TRBD2	TGTGCCAGCAGCTTAACCATGGGACTAGCGGGGGAGGGCATGGGAGATGAGCAGTTCTTC	CASSLTMGLAGEGMGDEQFF
few	TRBV19	TRBJ2-7	NA	TGTGCCAGTAGTATATTCCAGGGCTACGAGCAGTACTTC	CASSIFQGYEQYF
NA	TRBV6-1	TRBJ2-5	TRBD2	TGTGCCAGCAGTGAGGGGGCTAGCGGGGCCGGGGAGACCCAGTACTTC	CASSEGASGAGETQYF
few	TRBV6-6	TRBJ1-6	TRBD1	TGTGCCAGCAGTTCTCGCGGGACAGATAATTCACCCCTCCACTTT	CASSSRGTDNSPLHF
few	TRBV29-1	TRBJ1-1	NA	TGCAGCGTTAGCCGAGGAATCATGAACACTGAAGCTTTCTTT	CSVSRGIMNTEAFF
NA	TRBV7-3	TRBJ1-4	NA	TGTGCCGTCAGCTACCTGAATAATGAAAAACTGTTTTTT	CAVSYLNNEKLFF
NA	TRBV3-1	TRBJ1-5	NA	TGTGCCAGCAGCCAAGGTCCAGGTAATCAGCCCCAGCATTTT	CASSQGPGNQPQHF
NA	TRBV3-1	TRBJ2-7	TRBD1	TGTGCCAGCAGCGCCCGGACAGGGGGCTACGAGCAGTACTTC	CASSARTGGYEQYF
few	TRBV7-8	TRBJ2-6	TRBD1	TGTGCCAGCAGCTACAGGGGACGTGGGGCCAACGTCCTGACTTTC	CASSYRGRGANVLTF
NA	TRBV25-1	TRBJ2-3	NA	TGTGCCAGCAGTGAATCCGCCAGCACAGATACGCAGTATTTT	CASSESASTDTQYF
few	TRBV25-1	TRBJ1-6	NA	TGTGCCAGCAGTGAGATGGGCGGGGGTATTAATTCACCCCTCCACTTT	CASSEMGGGINSPLHF
many	TRBV12-3/TRBV12-4	TRBJ2-7	NA	TGTGCCAGCAGTTTATCGGAATCCTACGAGCAGTACTTC	CASSLSESYEQYF
NA	TRBV7-9	TRBJ1-1	NA	TGTGCCAGCACTCCCCGGGCGGCGGGGGAAGCTTTCTTT	CASTPRAAGEAFF
NA	TRBV19	TRBJ1-6	NA	TGTGCCAGTAGTCTACAGGGTCAGGGGAATTCACCCCTCCACTTT	CASSLQGQGNSPLHF
NA	TRBV5-6	TRBJ1-6	NA	TGTGCCAGCAGCGTGGAGGGAACTTTCGATTCACCCCTCCACTTT	CASSVEGTFDSPLHF
NA	TRBV6-2/TRBV6-3	TRBJ1-1	NA	TGTGCCAGCAGTTACGGTGAAAGGCTGGAAGCTTTCTTT	CASSYGERLEAFF
few	TRBV18	TRBJ1-2	TRBD1	TGTGCCAGCTCGCCTATACCGGGACAGGGGCATTATGGCTACACCTTC	CASSPIPGQGHYGYTF
many	TRBV4-3	TRBJ1-1	NA	TGCGCCAGCAGCCAAGAAGTACAGGGAAGAGAAGCTTTCTTT	CASSQEVQGREAFF
NA	TRBV6-5	TRBJ1-1	NA	TGTGCCAGCAGTTTCGCGACGAACACTGAAGCTTTCTTT	CASSFATNTEAFF
NA	TRBV5-6	TRBJ2-5	NA	TGTGCCAGCACCATCGGGGCACAAGAGACCCAGTACTTC	CASTIGAQETQYF
NA	TRBV7-3	TRBJ2-3	NA	TGTGCCAGCAGCTTAACTAACACAGATACGCAGTATTTT	CASSLTNTDTQYF
NA	TRBV2	TRBJ1-4	TRBD1	TGTGCCAGCAGTGGACAGGGTGGTGAAAAACTGTTTTTT	CASSGQGGEKLFF
NA	TRBV7-9	TRBJ2-7	NA	TGTGCCAGCAGCGCGGGACGGTCACAGAAGGAGCAGTACTTC	CASSAGRSQKEQYF
NA	TRBV14	TRBJ1-2	NA	TGTGCCAGCAGCCAAGATCAGAGCTATGGCTACACCTTC	CASSQDQSYGYTF
few	TRBV9	TRBJ1-6	NA	TGTGCCAGCAGCGTAAGGACGGCAAATTCACCCCTCCACTTT	CASSVRTANSPLHF
NA	TRBV18	TRBJ1-3	TRBD1	TGTGCCAGCTCACCTCGGGACAGGGCAGACACCATATATTTT	CASSPRDRADTIYF
NA	TRBV6-5	TRBJ2-3	NA	TGTGCCAGCAGTTACCTCGGCGGGCGATCTAGCACAGATACGCAGTATTTT	CASSYLGGRSSTDTQYF
many	TRBV3-1	TRBJ2-2	NA	TGTGCCAGCAGCCAAGAAAGTTCGGGGTATGCCGGGGAGCTGTTTTTT	CASSQESSGYAGELFF
NA	TRBV9	TRBJ2-1	NA	TGTGCCAGCAGCGTAGAAACGTACAATGAGCAGTTCTTC	CASSVETYNEQFF
NA	TRBV7-9	TRBJ1-1	NA	TGTGCCAGCAGCCGAGTCGAAGCTTTCTTT	CASSRVEAFF
few	TRBV7-3	TRBJ1-2	NA	TGTGCCAGCAGCGAGGGGGGGAGTGGCTACACCTTC	CASSEGGSGYTF
few	TRBV20-1	TRBJ1-4	NA	TGCAGTGCTAGAGAATCGACTAATGAAAAACTGTTTTTT	CSARESTNEKLFF
NA	TRBV10-3	TRBJ2-5	NA	TGTGCCATCAGTGAGGACAGTAACCAAGAGACCCAGTACTTC	CAISEDSNQETQYF
few	TRBV20-1	TRBJ2-3	TRBD2	TGCAGGGTACTAGCGCCTAGCACAGATACGCAGTATTTT	CRVLAPSTDTQYF
few	TRBV29-1	TRBJ2-6	NA	TGCAGCGTTCACGGCGGGGCTGGGGCCAACGTCCTGACTTTC	CSVHGGAGANVLTF
NA	TRBV7-2	TRBJ2-5	TRBD2	TGTGCCAGCAGCATTACTAGCGGGCAAGAGACCCAGTACTTC	CASSITSGQETQYF
many	TRBV6-5	TRBJ2-7	NA	TGTGCCAGCAGTTACTCCGTATCGAGCTCCTACGAGCAGTACTTC	CASSYSVSSSYEQYF